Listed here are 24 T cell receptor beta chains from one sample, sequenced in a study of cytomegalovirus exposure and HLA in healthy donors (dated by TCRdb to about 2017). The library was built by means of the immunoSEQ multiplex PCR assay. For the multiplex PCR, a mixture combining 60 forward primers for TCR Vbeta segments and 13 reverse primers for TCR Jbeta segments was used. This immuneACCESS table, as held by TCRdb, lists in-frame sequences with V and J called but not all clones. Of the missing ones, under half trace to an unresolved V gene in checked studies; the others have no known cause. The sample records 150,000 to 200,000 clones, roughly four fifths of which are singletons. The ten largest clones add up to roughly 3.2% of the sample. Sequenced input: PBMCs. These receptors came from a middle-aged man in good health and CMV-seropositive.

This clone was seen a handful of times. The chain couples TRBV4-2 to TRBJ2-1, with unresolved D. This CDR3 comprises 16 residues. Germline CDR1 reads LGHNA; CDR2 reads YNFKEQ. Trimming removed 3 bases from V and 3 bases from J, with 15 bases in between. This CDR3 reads CASSQISDSLYNEQFF. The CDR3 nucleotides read TGTGCCAGCAGCCAGATTTCTGATAGCCTCTACAATGAGCAGTTCTTC.

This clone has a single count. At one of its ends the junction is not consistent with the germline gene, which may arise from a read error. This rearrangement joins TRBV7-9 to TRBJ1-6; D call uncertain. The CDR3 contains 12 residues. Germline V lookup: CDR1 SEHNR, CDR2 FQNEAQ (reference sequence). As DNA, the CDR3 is TGTGCCAGCAGCTTAAGCGATTCTCCCCTCCACTTT. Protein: CASSLSDSPLHF.

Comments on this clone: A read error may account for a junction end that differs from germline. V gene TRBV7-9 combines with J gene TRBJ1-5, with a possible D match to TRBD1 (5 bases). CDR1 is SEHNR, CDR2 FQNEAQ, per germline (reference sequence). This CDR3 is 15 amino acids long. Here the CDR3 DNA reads TGTTCCAGCAGCTCCGGGGCCGGGGGAAGCCAGCCCCAGCATTTT. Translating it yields CSSSSGAGGSQPQHF. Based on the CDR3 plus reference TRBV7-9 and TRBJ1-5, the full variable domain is DTGVSQNPRHKITKRGQNVTFRCDPISEHNRLYWYRQTLGQGPEFLTYFQNEAQLEKSRLLSDRFSAERPKGSFSTLEIQRTEQGDSAMYLCSSSSGAGGSQPQHFGDGTRLSIL.

This chain's CDR3 is CASRVDGRSPYEQYF. DNA of the CDR3: TGTGCCAGCAGAGTCGACGGGAGGAGCCCCTACGAGCAGTACTTC. The chain combines TRBV6-5 with TRBJ2-7; 7 bases map to TRBD2. The germline V gene encodes CDR1 MNHEY and CDR2 SVGAGI. Germline trimming cut 6 bases from V and 2 bases from J; bases unmatched to any gene: 10. The CDR3 length is 15 residues.

The CDR3 loop is CASGTSAETGAVLEPQHF. The CDR3 nucleotides read TGTGCCAGCGGGACCTCCGCAGAGACAGGGGCGGTTTTGGAGCCCCAGCATTTT. The V and J genes are TRBV27 and TRBJ1-5; 8 nucleotides align to TRBD1. CDR1 is MNHEY, CDR2 SMNVEV, per germline (reference sequence). V lost 8 bases, J lost 8 bases, and 23 bases stayed unmatched. The CDR3 consists of 18 residues.

CDR3 coding DNA: TGCGCCAGCAGCTTGCTCAGCGGGGGGCGCACAGATACGCAGTATTTT. This gives the protein CASSLLSGGRTDTQYF. The V call is TRBV5-1, the J call TRBJ2-3, with 9 positions matching TRBD2. The V and J ends lost 1 base and 1 base, in that order; junction bases with no gene match: 4. This CDR3 has 16 residues. Per germline, CDR1 SGHRS and CDR2 YFSETQ.

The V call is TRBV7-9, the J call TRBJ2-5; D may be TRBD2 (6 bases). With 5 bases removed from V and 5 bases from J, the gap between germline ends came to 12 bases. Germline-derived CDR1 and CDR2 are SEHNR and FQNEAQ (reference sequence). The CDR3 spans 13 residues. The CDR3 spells CASSQAGLETQYF. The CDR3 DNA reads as TGTGCCAGCAGCCAGGCGGGGTTGGAGACCCAGTACTTC.

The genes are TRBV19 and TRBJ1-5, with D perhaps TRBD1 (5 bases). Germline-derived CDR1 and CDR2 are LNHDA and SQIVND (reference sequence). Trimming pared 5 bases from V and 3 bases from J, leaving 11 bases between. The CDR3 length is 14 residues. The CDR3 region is CASSPDSHNQPQHF. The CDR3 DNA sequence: TGTGCCAGTAGTCCTGACAGCCACAATCAGCCCCAGCATTTT.

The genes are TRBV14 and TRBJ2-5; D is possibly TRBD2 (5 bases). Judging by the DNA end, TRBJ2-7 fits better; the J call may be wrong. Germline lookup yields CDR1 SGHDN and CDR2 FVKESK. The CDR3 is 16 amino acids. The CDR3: CASSSWGERSSYEQYF. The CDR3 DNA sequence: TGTGCCAGCAGCTCCTGGGGTGAGCGGAGCTCCTACGAGCAGTACTTC.

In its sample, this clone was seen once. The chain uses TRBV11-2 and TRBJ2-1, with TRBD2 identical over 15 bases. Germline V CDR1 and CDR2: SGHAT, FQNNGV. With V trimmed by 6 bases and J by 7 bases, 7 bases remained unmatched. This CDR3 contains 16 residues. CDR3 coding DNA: TGTGCCAGCAGGGATGGGACTAGCGGGAGGTGGAATGAGCAGTTCTTC. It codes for CASRDGTSGRWNEQFF.

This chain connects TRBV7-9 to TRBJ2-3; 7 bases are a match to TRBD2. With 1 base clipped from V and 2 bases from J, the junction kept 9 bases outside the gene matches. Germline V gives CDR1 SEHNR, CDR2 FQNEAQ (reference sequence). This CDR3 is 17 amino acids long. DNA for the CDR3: TGTGCCAGCAGCTTAGGGGCTAGCGGATCCCTCACAGATACGCAGTATTTT. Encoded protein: CASSLGASGSLTDTQYF.

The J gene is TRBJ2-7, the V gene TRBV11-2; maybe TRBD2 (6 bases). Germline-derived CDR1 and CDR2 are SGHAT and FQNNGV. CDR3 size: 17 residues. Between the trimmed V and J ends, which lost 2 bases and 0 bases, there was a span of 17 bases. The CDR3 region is CASSLLSGRRGSYEQYF. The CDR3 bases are TGTGCCAGCAGCTTATTATCCGGACGGAGGGGCTCCTACGAGCAGTACTTC.

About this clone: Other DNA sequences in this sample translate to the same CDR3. CDR3 residues: CASSLQGGSYEQYF. CDR3 coding DNA: TGTGCCAGCAGCTTACAAGGAGGGAGCTACGAGCAGTACTTC. The chain carries TRBV7-9 and TRBJ2-7; a weak D match, TRBD2 (6 bases). Trimming stripped 2 bases from V and 3 bases from J, with 11 bases between. Per germline, CDR1 SEHNR and CDR2 FQNEAQ (reference sequence). The CDR3 is made up of 14 amino acids.

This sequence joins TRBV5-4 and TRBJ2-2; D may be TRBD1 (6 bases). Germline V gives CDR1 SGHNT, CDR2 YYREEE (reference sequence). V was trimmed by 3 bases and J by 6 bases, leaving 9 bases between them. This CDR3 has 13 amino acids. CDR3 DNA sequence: TGTGCCAGCAGCTCACCAGGGGCCGGGGAGCTGTTTTTT. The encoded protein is CASSSPGAGELFF.

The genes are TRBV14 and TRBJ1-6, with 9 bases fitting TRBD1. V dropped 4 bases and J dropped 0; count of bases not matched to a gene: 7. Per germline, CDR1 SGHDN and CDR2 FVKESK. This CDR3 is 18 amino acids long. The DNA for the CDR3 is TGTGCCAGCAGCCTGGGACAGGGCCTGATCTCCTATAATTCACCCCTCCACTTT. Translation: CASSLGQGLISYNSPLHF.

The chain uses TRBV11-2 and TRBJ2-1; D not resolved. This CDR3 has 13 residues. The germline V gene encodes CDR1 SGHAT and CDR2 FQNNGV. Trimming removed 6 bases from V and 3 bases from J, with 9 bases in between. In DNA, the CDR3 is TGTGCCAGCAGACGTGGAGACTACAATGAGCAGTTCTTC. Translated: CASRRGDYNEQFF.

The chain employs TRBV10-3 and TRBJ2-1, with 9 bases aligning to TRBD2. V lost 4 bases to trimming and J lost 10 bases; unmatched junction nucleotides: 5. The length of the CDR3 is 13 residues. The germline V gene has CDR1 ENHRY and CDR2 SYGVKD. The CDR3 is CAISGASGTEQFF. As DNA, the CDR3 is TGTGCCATCAGTGGGGCTAGCGGGACCGAGCAGTTCTTC.

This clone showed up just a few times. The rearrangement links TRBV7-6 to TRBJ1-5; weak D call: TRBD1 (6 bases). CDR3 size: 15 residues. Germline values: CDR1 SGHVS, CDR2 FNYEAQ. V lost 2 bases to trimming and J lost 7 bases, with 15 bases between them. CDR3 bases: TGTGCCAGCAGCTTAATCGGGGGGCCCGGACAGCCCCAGCATTTT. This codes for CASSLIGGPGQPQHF.

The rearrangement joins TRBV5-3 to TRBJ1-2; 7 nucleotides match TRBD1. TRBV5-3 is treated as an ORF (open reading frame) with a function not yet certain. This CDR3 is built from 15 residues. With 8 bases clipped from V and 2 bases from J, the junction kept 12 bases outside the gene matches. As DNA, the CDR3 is TGTGCCAGCAGCCCGTGGGACAGAGACAACTATGGCTACACCTTC. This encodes CASSPWDRDNYGYTF.

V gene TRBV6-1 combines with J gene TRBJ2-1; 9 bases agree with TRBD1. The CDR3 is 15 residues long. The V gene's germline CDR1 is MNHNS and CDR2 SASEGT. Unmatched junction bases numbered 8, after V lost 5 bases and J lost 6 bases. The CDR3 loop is CASSSGQGPFNEQFF. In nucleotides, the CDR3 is TGTGCCAGCAGTTCGGGACAGGGTCCCTTCAATGAGCAGTTCTTC.

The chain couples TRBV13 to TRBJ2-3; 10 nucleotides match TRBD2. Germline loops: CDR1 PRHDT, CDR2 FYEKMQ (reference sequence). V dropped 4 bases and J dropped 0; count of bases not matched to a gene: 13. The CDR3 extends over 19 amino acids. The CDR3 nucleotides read TGTGCCAGCAGCTCTTTAGCGGGAGGTTTAACTACTAGCACAGATACGCAGTATTTT. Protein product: CASSSLAGGLTTSTDTQYF.

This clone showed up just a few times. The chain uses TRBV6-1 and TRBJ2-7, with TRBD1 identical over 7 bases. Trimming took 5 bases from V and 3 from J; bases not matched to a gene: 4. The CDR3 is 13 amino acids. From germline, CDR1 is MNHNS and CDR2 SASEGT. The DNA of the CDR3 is TGTGCCAGCAGTTTTCCAGGGGGCTACGAGCAGTACTTC. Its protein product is CASSFPGGYEQYF.

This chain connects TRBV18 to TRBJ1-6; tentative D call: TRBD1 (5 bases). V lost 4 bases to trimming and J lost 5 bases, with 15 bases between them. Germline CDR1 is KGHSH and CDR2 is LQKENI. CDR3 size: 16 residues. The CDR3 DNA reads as TGTGCCAGCTCACTAAGCTCAGGGCAAGATAATTCACCCCTCCACTTT. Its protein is CASSLSSGQDNSPLHF.

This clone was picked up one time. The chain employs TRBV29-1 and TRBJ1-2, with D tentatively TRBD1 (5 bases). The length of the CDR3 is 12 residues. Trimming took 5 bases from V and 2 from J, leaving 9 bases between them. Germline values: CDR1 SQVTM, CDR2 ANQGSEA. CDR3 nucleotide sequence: TGCAGCGTTAAGACAGACAACTATGGCTACACCTTC. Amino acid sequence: CSVKTDNYGYTF. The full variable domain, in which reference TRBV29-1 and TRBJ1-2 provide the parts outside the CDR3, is SAVISQKPSRDICQRGTSLTIQCQVDSQVTMMFWYRQQPGQSLTLIATANQGSEATYESGFVIDKFPISRPNLTFSTLTVSNMSPEDSSIYLCSVKTDNYGYTFGSGTRLTVV.